The next 17 T cell receptor beta chains were all read from a single sample in a study of CD8+ T cells in alopecia areata. Once RNA had been extracted, it was reverse transcribed into cDNA to act as the sequencing template. Data came from immunoSEQ multiplex PCR; TCRdb stores just in-frame clones and leaves some out. The table lists 110,000 to 150,000 clones, less than 65% of them singletons. Source material: CD8+ T cells sorted from blood. All receptors derive from a human donor in good health.

This chain uses TRBV6-5 with TRBJ2-1, with 7 nucleotides matching TRBD1. The germline V gene has CDR1 MNHEY and CDR2 SVGAGI. The CDR3 is 15 residues long. V was pared by 6 bases and J by 0 bases, with 5 bases of the junction left unmatched. The CDR3: CASRTGTASYNEQFF. The CDR3 region has the DNA TGTGCCAGCAGGACCGGGACAGCCTCCTACAATGAGCAGTTCTTC.

This clone turned up a few times. The rearrangement uses TRBV2 and TRBJ2-1; D ambiguous. Germline values: CDR1 SNHLY, CDR2 FYNNEI. Trimming pared 4 bases from V and 8 bases from J, leaving 12 bases between. The CDR3 is made up of 13 amino acids. In DNA form, the CDR3 reads TGTGCCAGCAGTGCGGAGCAGACGGATGAGCAGTTCTTC. Translation: CASSAEQTDEQFF.

This chain uses TRBV28 with TRBJ2-2; D may be TRBD2 (6 bases). Germline V gene data show CDR1 as MDHEN and CDR2 as SYDVKM. V was pared by 5 bases and J by 4 bases, with 11 bases between. This CDR3 has 14 residues. The CDR3 sequence: CASSVSGVTGELFF. In DNA form, the CDR3 reads TGTGCCAGCAGTGTGTCGGGAGTCACCGGGGAGCTGTTTTTT.

The gene calls are TRBV28 and TRBJ1-2; D is ambiguous. The germline V and J ends were trimmed by 2 bases and 5 bases, with 12 bases remaining between them. Germline assignment: CDR1 MDHEN and CDR2 SYDVKM. The CDR3 is 14 residues long. The CDR3 is CASSLQYSGYGYTF. The CDR3 nucleotides read TGTGCCAGCAGTTTACAATACAGTGGTTATGGCTACACCTTC.

The chain uses TRBV15 and TRBJ2-7, with D unresolved. Germline values: CDR1 LNHNV, CDR2 YYDKDF (reference sequence). The CDR3 contains 14 residues. The V and J ends lost 0 bases and 4 bases respectively, with 10 bases between them. The CDR3: CATSRDLSQYEQYF. The CDR3 coding sequence is TGTGCCACCAGCAGAGATCTCTCCCAGTACGAGCAGTACTTC. The full variable domain, completed using reference TRBV15 and TRBJ2-7, is DAMVIQNPRYQVTQFGKPVTLSCSQTLNHNVMYWYQQKSSQAPKLLFHYYDKDFNNEADTPDNFQSRRPNTSFCFLDIRSPGLGDTAMYLCATSRDLSQYEQYFGPGTRLTVT.

J is TRBJ2-1 and V is TRBV7-9; D gene uncertain. V lost 8 bases and J lost 5, with 10 bases in between. The germline V gene has CDR1 SEHNR and CDR2 FQNEAQ (reference sequence). This CDR3 is built from 12 residues. The CDR3 nucleotides read TGTGCCAGCCTCGACTCGAACAATGAGCAGTTCTTC. This encodes CASLDSNNEQFF.

The genes are TRBV19 and TRBJ1-4; D is ambiguous. CDR1 and CDR2 (germline): LNHDA, SQIVND (reference sequence). There are 14 residues in the CDR3. V lost 7 bases, J lost 0 bases, and 9 bases lay in between. CDR3 amino acids: CASTVAATNEKLFF. CDR3 DNA: TGTGCCAGTACTGTTGCCGCAACTAATGAAAAACTGTTTTTT.

The gene calls are TRBV9 and TRBJ2-2; D is ambiguous. V dropped 4 bases and J dropped 0 bases, with 4 bases sitting between them. Germline V CDR1 and CDR2: SGDLS, YYNGEE. The CDR3 consists of 13 residues. CDR3: CASSPTNTGELFF. The CDR3 DNA reads TGTGCCAGCAGCCCGACGAACACCGGGGAGCTGTTTTTT.

The chain recombines TRBV29-1 with TRBJ2-1; 7 bases fit TRBD2. Germline V gene sequence: CDR1 SQVTM, CDR2 ANQGSEA. Losses at the gene ends were 7 bases for V and 10 bases for J; bases not matched to a gene: 16. The CDR3 is 14 residues long. The chain's CDR3 is CSGRLGEGLNEQFF. The DNA of the CDR3 is TGCAGCGGGCGGCTAGGGGAGGGCCTTAACGAGCAGTTCTTC.

The V call is TRBV4-1, the J call TRBJ2-1; D call uncertain. Germline-derived CDR1 and CDR2 are MGHRA and YSYEKL. The V and J ends lost 3 bases and 5 bases respectively, with 20 bases between them. The CDR3 spans 17 residues. The CDR3 DNA reads as TGCGCCAGCAGCCACCCAGCTCGAGGACCTCAGAACAATGAGCAGTTCTTC. It specifies CASSHPARGPQNNEQFF.

This chain links TRBV7-6 with TRBJ2-7; TRBD2 might be the D (6 bases). The CDR3 runs 13 residues. In germline, CDR1 is SGHVS, CDR2 FNYEAQ. V was shortened by 6 bases and J by 7 bases, with 16 bases between the two germline ends. This chain's CDR3 is CASSPIPGGEQYF. The CDR3 DNA sequence: TGTGCCAGCAGTCCCATACCTGGGGGGGAGCAGTACTTC.

This clone was seen only once. The chain carries TRBV29-1 and TRBJ1-2; D perhaps matches TRBD1 (5 bases). V lost 0 bases and J lost 6, with 11 bases in between. Germline lookup yields CDR1 SQVTM and CDR2 ANQGSEA. CDR3 length: 13 amino acids. The CDR3 here is CSVEDPGGDGYTF. DNA for the CDR3: TGCAGCGTTGAAGACCCCGGGGGTGATGGCTACACCTTC.

The chain joins TRBV9 to TRBJ2-1, with 8 bases fitting TRBD2. CDR3 size: 14 residues. V was clipped by 1 base and J by 8 bases; unmatched bases: 5. The V gene's germline CDR1 is SGDLS and CDR2 YYNGEE. CDR3 nucleotide sequence: TGTGCCAGCAGCGTAAGCGGGAGTCGAGATGAGCAGTTCTTC. This gives the protein CASSVSGSRDEQFF.

This clone has just one count. CDR3 bases: TGTGCCAGCAGCTTAGGGGACAGGGGTCGTAATCAGCCCCAGCATTTT. It is translated as CASSLGDRGRNQPQHF. V is TRBV7-6 and J is TRBJ1-5, with TRBD1 matching over 10 bases. Germline V gives CDR1 SGHVS, CDR2 FNYEAQ. This CDR3 region has 16 residues. Unmatched junction bases numbered 4, after V lost 1 base and J lost 4 bases.

This chain uses TRBV5-1 with TRBJ2-7; possible D gene TRBD2, 6 bases. V was pared by 4 bases and J by 4 bases, with 12 bases between. Germline V gene lookup returns CDR1 SGHRS and CDR2 YFSETQ. The CDR3 covers 13 residues. The CDR3 nucleotides are TGCGCCAGCAGCGGGGACTCCCTTTACGAGCAGTACTTC. Translating gives CASSGDSLYEQYF.

The chain links TRBV1 to TRBJ2-5; the D call of TRBD2 is as the table states it, not checked on the DNA. TRBV1 is reported as a pseudogene. The CDR3 has 16 amino acids. Written as DNA, the CDR3 is TGCACCAGCAGCCGACAGTTCAGCGGGAGTGGAGAGACCCAGTACTTC. Protein: CTSSRQFSGSGETQYF.

This clone was counted a single time. This chain joins TRBV20-1 and TRBJ1-1; no definite D call. The length of the CDR3 is 10 residues. The V gene's germline CDR1 is DFQATT and CDR2 SNEGSKA (reference sequence). V lost 4 bases, J lost 5 bases, and 5 bases lay in between. The CDR3 sequence is CSAMGTEAFF. CDR3 DNA sequence: TGCAGTGCTATGGGGACTGAAGCTTTCTTT.